This is a list of T cell receptor beta chains from one sample in a study of T cell responses to AZD1222 COVID-19 vaccine. TCRdb's table, derived via immunoSEQ multiplex PCR, lists solely in-frame clones and lacks some. This sample has 70,000 to 95,000 clones, with 88% found just once. This sample comprised peripheral blood, obtained 28 days after the second AZD1222 dose. These receptors were taken from an adult who received the AZD1222 COVID-19 vaccine. Both conserved end residues are part of each CDR3. A D gene is named only where the DNA matches it firmly. Rows give clone size only sometimes, using once, few, many, or a class for an expanded clone.

size	D	V	J	DNA	CDR3
-	-	TRBV29-1	TRBJ2-1	TGCAGCGTTGGACCTAATGAGCAGTTCTTC	CSVGPNEQFF
-	-	TRBV5-1	TRBJ2-2	TGCGCCAGCAGCTTAGGGGTGAACACCGGGGAGCTGTTTTTT	CASSLGVNTGELFF
-	TRBD2	TRBV28	TRBJ2-7	TGTGCCAGCAAGACTAGCGGGTTGACCTACGAGCAGTACTTC	CASKTSGLTYEQYF
-	TRBD2	TRBV7-9	TRBJ2-1	TGTGCCAGCAGCTTATTAACCCGGGAGGGCCAGGATGAGCAGTTCTTC	CASSLLTREGQDEQFF
once	-	TRBV11-2	TRBJ2-1	TGTGCCAGCAGCTTAGTAGCGCCCGGCGGCAATGAGCAGTTCTTC	CASSLVAPGGNEQFF
-	-	TRBV25-1	TRBJ2-3	TGTGCCAGCAGTGAATGGGGGGATACGCAGTATTTT	CASSEWGDTQYF
-	-	TRBV14	TRBJ2-1	TGTGCCAGCAGCCAAGAGTTGTATAAGCGAACCTCCTACAATGAGCAGTTCTTC	CASSQELYKRTSYNEQFF
-	-	TRBV11-2	TRBJ2-4	TGTGCCAGCAGCTTAGATATAACTAGTAAAAACATTCAGTACTTC	CASSLDITSKNIQYF
-	-	TRBV27	TRBJ2-3	TGTGCCAGCAGTCCCTATGGGGCAGGAGATACGCAGTATTTT	CASSPYGAGDTQYF
-	-	TRBV15	TRBJ2-7	TGTGCCACCAGCAGAGATTCGAGGGGCTCCTACGAGCAGTACTTC	CATSRDSRGSYEQYF
-	TRBD2	TRBV18	TRBJ2-1	TGTGCCAGCTCACTTGGTTGGACTAGCGGGAGTCCCAATGAGCAGTTCTTC	CASSLGWTSGSPNEQFF
-	-	TRBV2	TRBJ2-7	TGTGCCAGCAATTCAGTCAACTACGAGCAGTACTTC	CASNSVNYEQYF
-	TRBD1	TRBV15	TRBJ1-1	TGTGCCACCAGCACCGGGACAGGGCTACCCACGGAAGCTTTCTTT	CATSTGTGLPTEAFF
-	-	TRBV18	TRBJ1-5	TGTGCCAGCTCACCCCAAATGACCGATAGCAATCAGCCCCAGCATTTT	CASSPQMTDSNQPQHF
-	-	TRBV28	TRBJ2-7	TGTGCCAGCAGTTTAGGCATGGGGGACGAGCAGTACTTC	CASSLGMGDEQYF
few	TRBD2	TRBV4-2	TRBJ2-5	TGTGCCAGCAGCCAATCCCCCCGGCGGGAGGCTGGAGAGACCCAGTACTTC	CASSQSPRREAGETQYF
-	-	TRBV6-2/TRBV6-3	TRBJ2-2	TGTGCCAGCAGTAATCGGGCGGGCGGGGAGCTGTTTTTT	CASSNRAGGELFF
-	-	TRBV10-3	TRBJ1-5	TGTGCCATCAGTCCGGGTGAGCATAGCAATCAGCCCCAGCATTTT	CAISPGEHSNQPQHF
-	-	TRBV11-3	TRBJ2-5	TGTGCCAGCAGCTTAGACGGCCAAGAGACCCAGTACTTC	CASSLDGQETQYF
-	-	TRBV7-8	TRBJ2-1	TGTGCCAGCAGCTTAGCACAGGGTTACAATGAGCAGTTCTTC	CASSLAQGYNEQFF
-	-	TRBV7-8	TRBJ1-5	TGTGCCAGCAGCACTAGTGGTATGAGTAGGGTCAAACTTTATCAGCCCCAGCATTTT	CASSTSGMSRVKLYQPQHF
once	-	TRBV7-2	TRBJ2-1	TGTGCCAGCAGCATCGGCCCCAAGAGCAATGAGCAGTTCTTC	CASSIGPKSNEQFF
-	TRBD2	TRBV19	TRBJ2-1	TGTGCCAGTAGTATAGATAATTTGCCTAGGAGACTAGCGGGGGTTAACAATGAGCAGTTCTTC	CASSIDNLPRRLAGVNNEQFF
-	TRBD1	TRBV7-6	TRBJ2-5	TGTGCCAGCAGCTTAGTAGCTGGACAGGGTACGAAGACCCAGTACTTC	CASSLVAGQGTKTQYF
-	TRBD2	TRBV27	TRBJ2-7	TGTGCCAGCTCGGGACTAGAGGGGCGCGAGCAGTACTTC	CASSGLEGREQYF
once	TRBD1	TRBV7-2	TRBJ2-7	TGTGCCAGCAGCTTTGACAGGGGCGGCGAGCAGTACTTC	CASSFDRGGEQYF
-	TRBD2	TRBV6-6	TRBJ2-3	TGTGCCAGCAGTCCCCCCCGGACTAGCGGGAGGGGTGCAACAGATACGCAGTATTTT	CASSPPRTSGRGATDTQYF
-	-	TRBV6-1	TRBJ1-1	TGTGCCAGCAGTGAATGGTCAGCAGGGAACACTGAAGCTTTCTTT	CASSEWSAGNTEAFF
-	-	TRBV12-3/TRBV12-4	TRBJ2-3	TGTGCCAGCAGTTTTTTGTCGGGGACGCAGTATTTT	CASSFLSGTQYF
-	-	TRBV12-3/TRBV12-4	TRBJ2-7	TGTGCCAGCAGTAACGCCTACGAGCAGTACTTC	CASSNAYEQYF
-	TRBD1	TRBV27	TRBJ1-3	TGTGCCAGCAGGGCAGGGGGTGGAAACACCATATATTTT	CASRAGGGNTIYF
-	-	TRBV15	TRBJ1-5	TGTGCCACCAGCAGAGATAGGGGGACAAACCAGCCCCAGCATTTT	CATSRDRGTNQPQHF
-	-	TRBV6-2/TRBV6-3	TRBJ2-5	TGTGCCAGCAGTAGCCGGGAGACCCAGTACTTC	CASSSRETQYF
-	TRBD1	TRBV11-2	TRBJ2-7	TGTGCCAGCAGCTTGGCCGGGACAGACCTCGAGCAGTACTTC	CASSLAGTDLEQYF
-	TRBD1	TRBV29-1	TRBJ1-2	TGCAGCGTTGAAGATCGGGCAGGGGGTAATGGCTACACCTTC	CSVEDRAGGNGYTF
once	-	TRBV27	TRBJ2-7	TGTGCCAGCAGTTTAGTGGGGTTCGGGGACTACGAGCAGTACTTC	CASSLVGFGDYEQYF
-	-	TRBV27	TRBJ2-1	TGTGCCAGCAGTTTGGGGACAAACGACAATGAGCAGTTCTTC	CASSLGTNDNEQFF
-	-	TRBV7-2	TRBJ1-5	TGTGCCAGCAGCTTGACCCCCGACAGAGATCAGCCCCAGCATTTT	CASSLTPDRDQPQHF
-	-	TRBV7-6	TRBJ1-3	TGTGCCAGCAGCTTAGAGCGGACAGTTCCCTCTGGAAACACCATATATTTT	CASSLERTVPSGNTIYF